Sequencing of this T cell receptor (beta chain) was carried out in a study of blood T cell repertoires in COVID-19. Background on the study: There were acute and convalescent COVID-19 samples, and they came from the United States, Italy and Spain. PBMCs, B-cell-depleted T cells, or T cells were the source of the cDNA or gDNA that made up the material.

Produced via immunoSEQ multiplex PCR; TCRdb's table is partial and in-frame only. The data contain about 270,000 clones, approximately 90% of them singletons. Clinical history as reported by participants underpinned cohort assignment. This clone showed up just once. The CDR3 runs 13 residues. V lost 5 bases to trimming and J lost 5 bases, with 9 bases between them. The germline V gene has CDR1 SGHVS and CDR2 FQNEAQ. The J gene is TRBJ2-2, the V gene TRBV7-8; D is ambiguous. The receptor was isolated from a woman in her twenties or thirties with acute COVID-19. The sequenced material came from PBMCs or T cells enriched from blood (not recorded which). The DNA of the CDR3 is TGTGCCAGCAGCCCCTGGCAGACCGGGGAGCTGTTTTTT. Translating it yields CASSPWQTGELFF.